This entry concerns a single T cell receptor (beta chain). Profiling relied on immunoSEQ multiplex PCR, and the TCRdb table lists in-frame clones only, not all of them. This sample has about 100,000 clones; 80% to 95% occur once, and the top ten carry approximately 2%. The source of the sample is a study of blood T cell repertoires in COVID-19. Source material: peripheral blood. This clonotype originated in a man aged 45-60 years with active COVID-19.

The CDR3, as DNA: TGTGCCAGCAGCTTACAGGGGGCACAAGAGACCCAGTACTTC. Translated: CASSLQGAQETQYF. The chain combines TRBV7-2 with TRBJ2-5; TRBD1 aligns across 8 bases. CDR3 length: 14 residues. The J segment lost 2 bases and the V segment lost 2 bases, leaving 1 base of the junction unmatched. CDR1 is SGHTA and CDR2 is FQGNSA in the germline V gene.